The source of this TCR beta chain is a study of OX40 agonist ivuxolimab in advanced cancers. Study in general: The patients' treatment was ivuxolimab, an agonistic anti-OX40 (CD134) antibody. Melanoma, hepatocellular carcinoma, head and neck or renal cell cancer occurred in dose-escalation patients. The study's findings and limits: Patients who responded partially at 0.1-3.0 mg/kg showed clonal expansion ranking among the lowest. At doses 0.1 to 3.0 mg/kg, CD4+ and CD8+ clones expanded.

Remarks on this clone: Its antigen is not identified.

The table came from immunoSEQ multiplex PCR; TCRdb's copy has only in-frame clones and leaves some out. The table includes roughly 21,000 clones, about 90% detected once. V lost 4 bases to trimming and J lost 5 bases, with 12 bases between them. Looked up from germline, CDR1 is LNHNV and CDR2 is YYDKDF (reference sequence). The CDR3 contains 13 residues. The TCR sequence derives from an adult with an advanced solid tumor such as melanoma, head and neck, liver or kidney cancer. V gene TRBV15 combines with J gene TRBJ2-7; the D is unclear. This sample comprised CD4+ or CD8+ T cells sorted from blood, obtained in a trial of the OX40 agonist ivuxolimab. DNA for the CDR3: TGTGCCACCAGCAACCTTCACCGCGACGAGCAGTACTTC. It encodes CATSNLHRDEQYF.